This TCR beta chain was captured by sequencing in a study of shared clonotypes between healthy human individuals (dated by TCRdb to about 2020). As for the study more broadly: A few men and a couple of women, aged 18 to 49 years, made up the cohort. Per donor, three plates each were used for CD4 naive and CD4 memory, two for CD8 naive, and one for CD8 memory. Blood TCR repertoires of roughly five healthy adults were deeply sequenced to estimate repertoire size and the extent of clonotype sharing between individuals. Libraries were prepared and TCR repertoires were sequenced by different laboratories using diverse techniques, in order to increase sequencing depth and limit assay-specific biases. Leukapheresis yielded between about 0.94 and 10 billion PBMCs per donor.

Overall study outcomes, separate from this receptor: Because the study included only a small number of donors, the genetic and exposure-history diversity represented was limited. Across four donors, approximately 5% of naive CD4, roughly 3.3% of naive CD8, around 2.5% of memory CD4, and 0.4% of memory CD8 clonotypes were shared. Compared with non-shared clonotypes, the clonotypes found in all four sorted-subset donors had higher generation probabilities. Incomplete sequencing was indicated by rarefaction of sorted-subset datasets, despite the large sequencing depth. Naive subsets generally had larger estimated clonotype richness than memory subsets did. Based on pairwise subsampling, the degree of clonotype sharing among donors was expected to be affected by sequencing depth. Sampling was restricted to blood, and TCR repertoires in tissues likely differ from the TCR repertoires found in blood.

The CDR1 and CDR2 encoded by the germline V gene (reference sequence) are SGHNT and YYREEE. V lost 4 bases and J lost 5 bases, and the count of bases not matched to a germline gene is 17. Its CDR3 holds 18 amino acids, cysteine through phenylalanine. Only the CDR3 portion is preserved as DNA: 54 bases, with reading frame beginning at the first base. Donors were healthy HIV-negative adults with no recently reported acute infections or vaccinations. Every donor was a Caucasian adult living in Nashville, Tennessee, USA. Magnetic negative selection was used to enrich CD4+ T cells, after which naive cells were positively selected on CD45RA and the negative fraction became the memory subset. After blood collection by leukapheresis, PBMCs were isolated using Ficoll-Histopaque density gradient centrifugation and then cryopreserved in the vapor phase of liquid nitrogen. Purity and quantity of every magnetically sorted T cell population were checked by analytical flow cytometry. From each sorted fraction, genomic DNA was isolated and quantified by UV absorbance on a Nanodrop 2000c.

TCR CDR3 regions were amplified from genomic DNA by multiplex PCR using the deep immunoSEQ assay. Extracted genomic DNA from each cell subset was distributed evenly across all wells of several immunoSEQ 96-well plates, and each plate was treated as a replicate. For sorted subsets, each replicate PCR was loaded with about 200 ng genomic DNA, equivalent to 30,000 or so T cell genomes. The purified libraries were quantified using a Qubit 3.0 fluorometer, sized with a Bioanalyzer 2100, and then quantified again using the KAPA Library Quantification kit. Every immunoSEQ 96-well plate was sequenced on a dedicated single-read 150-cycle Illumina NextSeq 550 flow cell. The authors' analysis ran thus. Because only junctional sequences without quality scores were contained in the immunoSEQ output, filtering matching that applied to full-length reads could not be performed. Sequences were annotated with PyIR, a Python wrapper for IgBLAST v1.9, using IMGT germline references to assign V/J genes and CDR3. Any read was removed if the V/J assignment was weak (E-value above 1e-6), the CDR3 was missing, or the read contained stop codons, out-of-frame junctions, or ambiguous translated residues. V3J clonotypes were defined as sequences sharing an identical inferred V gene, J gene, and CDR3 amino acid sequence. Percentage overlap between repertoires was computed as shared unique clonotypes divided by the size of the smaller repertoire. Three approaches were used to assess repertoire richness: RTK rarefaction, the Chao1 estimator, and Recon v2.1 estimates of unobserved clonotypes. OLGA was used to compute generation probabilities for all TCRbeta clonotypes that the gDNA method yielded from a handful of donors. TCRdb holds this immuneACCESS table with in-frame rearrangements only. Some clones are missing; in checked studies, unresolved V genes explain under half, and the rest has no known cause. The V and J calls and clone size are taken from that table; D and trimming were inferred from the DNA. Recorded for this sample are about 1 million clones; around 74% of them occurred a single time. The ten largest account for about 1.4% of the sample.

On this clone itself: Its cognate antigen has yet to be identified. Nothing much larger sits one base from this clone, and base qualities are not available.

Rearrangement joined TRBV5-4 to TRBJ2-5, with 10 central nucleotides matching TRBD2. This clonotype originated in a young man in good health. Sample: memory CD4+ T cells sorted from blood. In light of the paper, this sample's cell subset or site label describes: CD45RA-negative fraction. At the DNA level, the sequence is TGTGCCAGCAGCCCGAACGAAATGCTTAGCGGGAGGTGGGAGACCCAGTACTTC. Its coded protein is CASSPNEMLSGRWETQYF.